A single sample is the source of the 21 T cell receptor beta chains below, sequenced in a study of blood T cells in healthy people across ages (dated by TCRdb to between 2014 and 2017). The protocol used for the library was 5' RACE. A second 7 to 11 cycle PCR used a sample-barcoded 5' primer and a J-beta primer mix. The public reads were reanalyzed by TCRdb: fastp trimming at Q25, MiXCR alignment, in-frame beta chains only. Under each unique CDR3 protein, matching rows form one entry showing the most common genes and DNA. This sample holds 1.5 million to 2 million distinct CDR3 sequences; 30% to 40% were observed only once. 20% to 25% of the sample is taken by the ten largest. Material for sequencing was blood. The receptor source for this set is a human donor in good health.

On this clonotype itself: One end of the junction fails to match germline, which may point to a read error. The gene calls are TRBV7-2 and TRBJ1-4; D perhaps matches TRBD1 (5 bases). CDR3 length: 17 amino acids. The germline gives CDR1 SGHTA, CDR2 FQGNSA. This CDR3 reads CVSSLSPRGATNEKLFF. CDR3 in DNA: TGTGTCAGCAGCTTATCCCCTCGGGGCGCAACTAATGAAAAACTGTTTTTT.

The J gene is TRBJ2-7, the V gene TRBV13; D remains ambiguous. Germline V gene sequence: CDR1 PRHDT, CDR2 FYEKMQ (reference sequence). V lost 6 bases to trimming and J lost 3 bases, with 9 bases between them. The CDR3 contains 12 residues. Here the CDR3 reads CASRNASYEQYF. The DNA for the CDR3 is TGTGCCAGCAGGAATGCGAGCTACGAGCAGTACTTC.

This sequence joins TRBV3-1 and TRBJ2-2; 7 positions agree with TRBD1. This CDR3 is built from 16 residues. Trimming cost V 0 bases and J 4 bases; bases outside gene matches: 5. Looked up from germline, CDR1 is LGHDT and CDR2 is YNNKEL (reference sequence). This CDR3 is CASSQDTGATTGELFF. The CDR3 DNA is TGTGCCAGCAGCCAAGACACAGGGGCTACCACCGGGGAGCTGTTTTTT.

The rearrangement uses TRBV10-3 and TRBJ2-7; 7 bases map to TRBD1. CDR1 is ENHRY, CDR2 SYGVKD, per germline. The trim removed 7 bases at V and 0 bases at J, leaving 6 bases unmatched. The CDR3 has 14 residues. DNA for the CDR3: TGTGCCATCAATCAGGACAGGAGCTCCTACGAGCAGTACTTC. Translated, it gives CAINQDRSSYEQYF.

V and J are TRBV20-1 and TRBJ2-7; D remains ambiguous. This CDR3 contains 14 residues. With 0 bases removed from V and 0 bases from J, the gap between germline ends came to 9 bases. CDR1 and CDR2 from the germline V gene are DFQATT and SNEGSKA (reference sequence). CDR3 nucleotides: TGCAGTGCTAGAGATCTAACGAGCTCCTACGAGCAGTACTTC. As protein: CSARDLTSSYEQYF.

This clonotype was seen many times. This chain joins TRBV5-6 and TRBJ2-7; D gene unclear. CDR3 length: 13 amino acids. Looked up from germline, CDR1 is SGHDT and CDR2 is YYEEEE. Trimming removed 1 base from V and 0 bases from J, with 5 bases in between. CDR3 DNA: TGTGCCAGCAGCTTGAAGTTCTCCTACGAGCAGTACTTC. The encoded protein is CASSLKFSYEQYF.

This chain uses TRBV10-3 with TRBJ2-7; D gene unclear. The CDR3 is made up of 11 amino acids. In germline, CDR1 is ENHRY, CDR2 SYGVKD. The V end was cut by 4 bases, the J end by 6 bases, with 7 bases between. In DNA form, the CDR3 reads TGTGCCATCAGTGGTCCGGGCGAGCAGTACTTC. Translated, it gives CAISGPGEQYF.

This clonotype occurred once. The V and J genes are TRBV7-2 and TRBJ1-2; D call uncertain. CDR3 length: 14 amino acids. The germline V gene has CDR1 SGHTA and CDR2 FQGNSA. V was trimmed by 0 bases and J by 2 bases, leaving 7 bases between them. CDR3 nucleotide sequence: TGTGCCAGCAGCTTAGCGGTACAGAACTATGGCTACACCTTC. It codes for CASSLAVQNYGYTF. Full variable domain (remainder filled in from reference TRBV7-2 and TRBJ1-2): GAGVSQSPSNKVTEKGKDVELRCDPISGHTALYWYRQSLGQGLEFLIYFQGNSAPDKSGLPSDRFSAERTGGSVSTLTIQRTQQEDSAVYLCASSLAVQNYGYTFGSGTRLTVV.

The chain joins TRBV11-1 to TRBJ2-7; possibly TRBD1 for D (6 bases). CDR1 is SGHAT and CDR2 is FQDESV in the germline V gene (reference sequence). The CDR3 sequence is 13 residues long. Deletions cut 6 bases from V and 6 bases from J, with 15 bases between. CDR3 region: CASSFGQTTEQYF. The CDR3 DNA reads as TGTGCCAGCAGTTTCGGACAGACTACCGAGCAGTACTTC.

This clonotype was detected many times. The CDR3 coding sequence is TGCAGTGCTAGAGATCCGAGTCTGGGTAACAATGAGCAGTTCTTC. This sequence encodes CSARDPSLGNNEQFF. The chain uses TRBV20-1 and TRBJ2-1; D remains unclear. This CDR3 has 15 amino acids. V dropped 0 bases and J dropped 5 bases, with 14 bases sitting between them. The germline V gene has CDR1 DFQATT and CDR2 SNEGSKA (reference sequence).

This clonotype showed up just a few times. The chain is built from TRBV20-1 and TRBJ2-7, with TRBD1 matching over 11 bases. The CDR3 is made up of 14 amino acids. Per the germline V gene, CDR1 is DFQATT and CDR2 is SNEGSKA (reference sequence). V shed 4 bases, J shed 3 bases, and the junction held 5 bases outside the gene matches. CDR3 nucleotide sequence: TGCAGTGCTATGGGCGGGACAGGGGGCTACGAGCAGTACTTC. Encoded protein: CSAMGGTGGYEQYF.

This chain connects TRBV4-2 to TRBJ2-7; D remains ambiguous. V lost 2 bases, J lost 2 bases, and 7 bases lay in between. The germline V gene has CDR1 LGHNA and CDR2 YNFKEQ. The CDR3 sequence is 13 residues long. As DNA, the CDR3 is TGTGCCAGCAGCCAATACGCGGCCTACGAGCAGTACTTC. This translates into CASSQYAAYEQYF.

The chain couples TRBV7-2 to TRBJ1-1; D not certain. The CDR3 has 13 amino acids. CDR1 is SGHTA and CDR2 is FQGNSA in the germline V gene. The V and J ends lost 7 bases and 4 bases respectively, with 13 bases between them. In DNA form, the CDR3 reads TGTGCCAGCACCCCTGTGACGGGCACTGAAGCTTTCTTT. It translates to CASTPVTGTEAFF.

V usage is TRBV28 and J usage is TRBJ2-7; 12 nucleotides agree with TRBD2. The CDR3 consists of 14 residues. V lost 10 bases to trimming and J lost 3 bases; unmatched junction nucleotides: 7. From germline, CDR1 is MDHEN and CDR2 SYDVKM. CDR3 sequence reads: CATTTSGGYYEQYF. The CDR3 DNA is TGTGCCACCACGACTAGCGGGGGTTACTACGAGCAGTACTTC.

This clonotype was observed a handful of times. The chain recombines TRBV7-2 with TRBJ1-6, with 8 bases identical to TRBD1. J lost 8 bases, V lost 5 bases, and 8 bases had no gene match. From germline, CDR1 is SGHTA and CDR2 FQGNSA. The CDR3 length is 15 residues. In nucleotides, the CDR3 is TGTGCCAGCAGCCGCCTCAGGGGGCGCGATTCACCCCTCCACTTT. It codes for CASSRLRGRDSPLHF.

The chain links TRBV27 to TRBJ2-7; D unclear. CDR1 is MNHEY and CDR2 is SMNVEV in the germline V gene (reference sequence). The CDR3 covers 14 residues. V was pared by 0 bases and J by 3 bases, with 9 bases between. CDR3 protein: CASSLSWQDYEQYF. CDR3 nucleotide sequence: TGTGCCAGCAGTTTATCGTGGCAGGACTACGAGCAGTACTTC.

The V gene is TRBV20-1, the J gene TRBJ2-7, with D tentatively TRBD2 (6 bases). The V and J ends lost 4 bases and 4 bases respectively, with 8 bases between them. Looked up from germline, CDR1 is DFQATT and CDR2 is SNEGSKA (reference sequence). The CDR3 runs 11 residues. This CDR3 is CSAKTSYEQYF. DNA of the CDR3: TGCAGTGCTAAGACTAGTTACGAGCAGTACTTC.

The genes are TRBV5-5 and TRBJ2-6; D might be TRBD1 (6 bases). This CDR3 contains 18 residues. The ends were cut back, 7 bases at V and 0 bases at J, with 20 bases in the middle. CDR1 and CDR2 (germline): SGHKS, YYEKEE (reference sequence). The CDR3 coding sequence is TGTGCCAGCGCCTCCGACTCACAGGGTCTCTCTGGGGCCAACGTCCTGACTTTC. This translates into CASASDSQGLSGANVLTF.

Worth noting for this clonotype: The junction departs from the called germline gene at one end, perhaps through a read error. J is TRBJ2-3 and V is TRBV10-3, with 7 bases aligning to TRBD2. The CDR3 sequence is 15 residues long. The germline CDR1 and CDR2 sequences are ENHRY and SYGVKD. As DNA, the CDR3 is TGTGCCATCAGTGAGCTAGCGGAAAGCACAAATACGCAGTATTTT. Residues: CAISELAESTNTQYF.

The chain recombines TRBV12-3 or TRBV12-4 with TRBJ1-2; D perhaps matches TRBD1 (5 bases). With 7 bases removed from V and 4 bases from J, the gap between germline ends came to 13 bases. The CDR3 is made up of 13 amino acids. DNA for the CDR3: TGTGCCAGCAAGCCCGGGGCCAGCTATGGCTACACCTTC. This encodes CASKPGASYGYTF.

The rearrangement joins TRBV7-9 to TRBJ2-5; 10 bases are shared with TRBD1. The J call may be mistaken, given a closer DNA end match to TRBJ2-7. The CDR3 has 16 residues. Per the germline V gene, CDR1 is SEHNR and CDR2 is FQNEAQ (reference sequence). The CDR3 region has the DNA TGTGCCAGCAGCTTAGCGGGACAGGGGCGGACCTACGAGCAGTACTTC. Its translation: CASSLAGQGRTYEQYF.